This note documents a single T cell receptor (beta chain) sequence. The method was immunoSEQ multiplex PCR; TCRdb's version includes in-frame clones alone and lacks a portion of them. The sample yields roughly 150,000 clones, roughly nine tenths seen once. The sample comes from a study of lymphopenia after photon versus proton radiotherapy. V lost 6 bases to trimming and J lost 1 base; unmatched junction nucleotides: 6. Germline CDR1 reads MNHNS; CDR2 reads SASEGT. The CDR3 has 14 amino acids. This clonotype was obtained from a man aged 50 or older with gastric cancer. The chain links TRBV6-1 to TRBJ2-7; 7 positions agree with TRBD1. Material: peripheral blood, obtained from a patient treated with photon-based radiotherapy. CDR3 DNA sequence: TGTGCCAGCAGGTGGGACAGTAGTTCCTACGAGCAGTACTTC. This translates into CASRWDSSSYEQYF.